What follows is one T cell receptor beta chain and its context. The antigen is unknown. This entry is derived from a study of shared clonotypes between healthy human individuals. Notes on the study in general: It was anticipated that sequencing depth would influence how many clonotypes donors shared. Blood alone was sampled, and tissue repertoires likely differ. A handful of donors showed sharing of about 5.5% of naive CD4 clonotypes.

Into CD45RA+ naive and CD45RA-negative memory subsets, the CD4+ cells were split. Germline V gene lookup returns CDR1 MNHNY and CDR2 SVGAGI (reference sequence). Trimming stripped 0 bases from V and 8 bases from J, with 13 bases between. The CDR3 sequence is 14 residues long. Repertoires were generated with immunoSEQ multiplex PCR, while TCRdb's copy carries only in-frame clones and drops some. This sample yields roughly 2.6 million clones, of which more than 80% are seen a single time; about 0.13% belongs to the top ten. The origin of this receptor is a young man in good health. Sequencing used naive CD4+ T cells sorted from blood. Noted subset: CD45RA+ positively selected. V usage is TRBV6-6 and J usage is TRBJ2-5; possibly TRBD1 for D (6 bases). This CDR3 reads CASSYSQGQVTQYF. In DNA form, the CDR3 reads TGTGCCAGCAGTTACTCGCAGGGACAAGTAACCCAGTACTTC.